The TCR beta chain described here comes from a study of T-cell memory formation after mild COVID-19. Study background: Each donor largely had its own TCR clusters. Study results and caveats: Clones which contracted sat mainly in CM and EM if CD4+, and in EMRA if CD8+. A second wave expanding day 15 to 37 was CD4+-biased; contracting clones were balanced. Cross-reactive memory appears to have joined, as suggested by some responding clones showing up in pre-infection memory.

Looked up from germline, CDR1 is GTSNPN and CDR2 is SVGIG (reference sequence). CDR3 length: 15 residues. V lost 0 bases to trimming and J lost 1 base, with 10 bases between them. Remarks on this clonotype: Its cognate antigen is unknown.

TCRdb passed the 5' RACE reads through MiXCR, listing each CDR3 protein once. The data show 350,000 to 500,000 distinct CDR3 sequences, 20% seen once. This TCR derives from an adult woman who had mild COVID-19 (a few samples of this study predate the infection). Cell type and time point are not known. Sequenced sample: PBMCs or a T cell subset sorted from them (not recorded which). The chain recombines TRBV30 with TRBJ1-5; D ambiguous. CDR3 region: CAWSVEKMSNQPQHF. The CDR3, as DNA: TGTGCCTGGAGTGTTGAGAAAATGAGCAATCAGCCCCAGCATTTT.